A single sample is the source of the 14 T cell receptor beta chains below, sequenced in a study of T-cell reconstitution after alpha-beta-depleted transplantation in children (TCRdb year 2016). Explained via the paper, the treatment or condition label denotes: allogeneic hematopoietic cell transplantation with graft depleted of TCRalphabeta T cells and CD19 B cells. Receptor libraries were prepared by PCR. The data were produced on an Illumina HiSeq 2500. To normalize quantification of the TCRbeta repertoire, the TCR libraries were built with molecular barcoding that relied on unique molecular identifiers. Using fastp at Q25 and MiXCR, TCRdb reprocessed the public reads and kept productive beta chains. One record per CDR3 amino acid sequence lists the most common genes and DNA. The sample table records a few hundred thousand distinct CDR3 sequences; around 27% of these occur just once. Jointly, the top ten make up about 35% of the sample.

Sequencing used PBMCs, obtained before TCRalphabeta/CD19-depleted stem cell transplant. The receptors shown here come from a boy under two years old with Wiskott-Aldrich syndrome, due to receive a stem cell transplant.

CDR3 in DNA: TGTGCCAGCAGACCCTTACAGGGGGCTCATCAGCCCCAGCATTTT. Amino acids: CASRPLQGAHQPQHF. J is TRBJ1-5 and V is TRBV12-3 or TRBV12-4; 9 bases map to TRBD1. V lost 6 bases to trimming and J lost 5 bases; unmatched junction nucleotides: 8. This CDR3 is built from 15 residues.

This sequence joins TRBV5-1 and TRBJ2-7; 7 positions match TRBD1. After removal of 4 bases from V and 2 bases from J, the junction contained 12 bases not matched to a gene. This CDR3 spans 16 amino acids. Per the germline V gene, CDR1 is SGHRS and CDR2 is YFSETQ. This CDR3 is CASSKPGNRGAYEQYF. CDR3 bases: TGCGCCAGCAGCAAACCAGGGAACAGGGGAGCCTACGAGCAGTACTTC.

The rearrangement uses TRBV5-1 and TRBJ2-1; 13 bases map to TRBD2. Trimming removed 1 base from V and 3 bases from J; junction bases left unmatched: 1. The germline CDR1 and CDR2 sequences are SGHRS and YFSETQ. The CDR3 contains 16 residues. The CDR3 protein is CASSLTSGRGYNEQFF. CDR3 coding DNA: TGCGCCAGCAGCTTGACTAGCGGGAGGGGCTACAATGAGCAGTTCTTC.

J is TRBJ2-7 and V is TRBV29-1; D tentatively reads TRBD1 or TRBD2 (6 bases each). Trimming shortened V by 7 bases and J by 2 bases, and 18 bases separated the two germline ends. Germline V gene data show CDR1 as SQVTM and CDR2 as ANQGSEA. The CDR3 covers 14 residues. CDR3 loop: CSAASGGNPYEQYF. In DNA, the CDR3 is TGCAGCGCGGCATCCGGGGGCAACCCCTACGAGCAGTACTTC.

The chain links TRBV18 to TRBJ2-1; 11 positions agree with TRBD2. This CDR3 is built from 16 residues. Germline-derived CDR1 and CDR2 are KGHSH and LQKENI. Unmatched junction bases numbered 11, after V lost 4 bases and J lost 9 bases. The DNA of the CDR3 is TGTGCCAGCTCACAACAGACTAGCGGGATCTTGGGTGAGCAGTTCTTC. Protein: CASSQQTSGILGEQFF.

This clonotype has only a few counts. The genes are TRBV10-3 and TRBJ2-3, with D hard to call. Germline V CDR1 and CDR2: ENHRY, SYGVKD. Between the trimmed V and J ends, which lost 4 bases and 0 bases, there was a span of 8 bases. The CDR3 totals 14 residues. The CDR3 DNA is TGTGCCATCAGTGGGGCCACTAGCACAGATACGCAGTATTTT. Encoded protein: CAISGATSTDTQYF.

This clonotype has just a few counts. The gene calls are TRBV5-1 and TRBJ2-7; possible D gene TRBD2, 5 bases. This CDR3 spans 14 amino acids. V lost 5 bases to trimming and J lost 0 bases, with 12 bases between them. Germline CDR1 reads SGHRS; CDR2 reads YFSETQ. In DNA form, the CDR3 reads TGCGCCAGCAGAATAGCGATTAGCTCCTACGAGCAGTACTTC. This encodes CASRIAISSYEQYF.

This clonotype was recorded only once. The V and J genes are TRBV6-5 and TRBJ2-7; tentative D call: TRBD2 (5 bases). In germline, CDR1 is MNHEY, CDR2 SVGAGI. Trimming shortened V by 0 bases and J by 2 bases, and 17 bases separated the two germline ends. This CDR3 spans 17 amino acids. CDR3 nucleotides: TGTGCCAGCAGTTACTCGATACGGGGTTTCGGCGCCTACGAGCAGTACTTC. It specifies CASSYSIRGFGAYEQYF.

This chain links TRBV28 with TRBJ2-7; no clear D gene. V lost 10 bases, J lost 3 bases, and 22 bases lay in between. The CDR3 is 15 residues long. Germline V CDR1 and CDR2: MDHEN, SYDVKM. DNA of the CDR3: TGTGCCACCGTTAAGGGAATGGTAGGCTTCTACGAGCAGTACTTC. Translation gives CATVKGMVGFYEQYF.

The rearrangement joins TRBV5-1 to TRBJ1-1, with D possibly matching TRBD1 (5 bases). V was cut by 0 bases and J by 2 bases, with 11 bases left in between. This CDR3 has 15 residues. In germline, CDR1 is SGHRS, CDR2 YFSETQ. CDR3 region: CASSLDPGLNTEAFF. CDR3 DNA: TGCGCCAGCAGCTTGGATCCAGGGCTTAACACTGAAGCTTTCTTT. The full variable domain, rest sourced from reference TRBV5-1 and TRBJ1-1, is KAGVTQTPRYLIKTRGQQVTLSCSPISGHRSVSWYQQTPGQGLQFLFEYFSETQRNKGNFPGRFSGRQFSNSRSEMNVSTLELGDSALYLCASSLDPGLNTEAFFGQGTRLTVV.

This clonotype was seen only a few times. The chain couples TRBV20-1 to TRBJ2-7; 9 bases line up with TRBD2. The CDR3 totals 14 residues. V gave up 6 bases and J gave up 0 bases; unmatched junction bases: 6. Germline V gene lookup returns CDR1 DFQATT and CDR2 SNEGSKA (reference sequence). In nucleotides, the CDR3 is TGCAGTGCCCGACTAGCGGAGCGCTCCTACGAGCAGTACTTC. As protein: CSARLAERSYEQYF.

The genes are TRBV10-3 and TRBJ2-1; a possible D gene is TRBD2 (6 bases). This CDR3 has 14 residues. Trimming pared 4 bases from V and 6 bases from J, leaving 13 bases between. Germline V gene lookup returns CDR1 ENHRY and CDR2 SYGVKD. The DNA of the CDR3 is TGTGCCATCAGTGGCCCCGGGAGCGGCAATGAGCAGTTCTTC. Translating gives CAISGPGSGNEQFF.

This clonotype was picked up a small number of times. The chain couples TRBV28 to TRBJ2-2; 10 nucleotides line up with TRBD1. This CDR3 is built from 15 residues. V shed 11 bases and J 3 bases; nucleotides not matched to a gene: 9. Germline V gene sequence: CDR1 MDHEN, CDR2 SYDVKM. The CDR3 DNA is TGTGCCGGGTCGACAGGGGGCCGTGACACCGGGGAGCTGTTTTTT. Protein sequence: CAGSTGGRDTGELFF.

There are a few counts of this clonotype. The V gene is TRBV5-1, the J gene TRBJ2-1; 8 bases align to TRBD1. With V trimmed by 0 bases and J by 6 bases, 8 bases remained unmatched. The germline CDR1 and CDR2 sequences are SGHRS and YFSETQ. The CDR3 sequence is 16 residues long. The CDR3 here is CASSLVIGQGRNEQFF. The CDR3 DNA reads as TGCGCCAGCAGCTTGGTGATTGGACAGGGTCGCAATGAGCAGTTCTTC.